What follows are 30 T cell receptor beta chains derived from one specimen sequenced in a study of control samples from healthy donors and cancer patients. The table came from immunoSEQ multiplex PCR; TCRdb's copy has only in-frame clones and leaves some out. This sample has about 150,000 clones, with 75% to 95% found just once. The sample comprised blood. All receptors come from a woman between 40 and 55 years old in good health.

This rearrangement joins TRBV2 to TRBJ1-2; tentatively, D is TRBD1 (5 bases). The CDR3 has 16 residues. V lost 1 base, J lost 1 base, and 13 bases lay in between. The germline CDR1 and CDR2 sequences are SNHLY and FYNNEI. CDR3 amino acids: CASSEESGRVNYGYTF. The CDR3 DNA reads TGTGCCAGCAGTGAAGAATCAGGCAGGGTTAACTATGGCTACACCTTC. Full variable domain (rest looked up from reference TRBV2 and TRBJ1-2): EPEVTQTPSHQVTQMGQEVILRCVPISNHLYFYWYRQILGQKVEFLVSFYNNEISEKSEIFDDQFSVERPDGSNFTLKIRSTKLEDSAMYFCASSEESGRVNYGYTFGSGTRLTVV.

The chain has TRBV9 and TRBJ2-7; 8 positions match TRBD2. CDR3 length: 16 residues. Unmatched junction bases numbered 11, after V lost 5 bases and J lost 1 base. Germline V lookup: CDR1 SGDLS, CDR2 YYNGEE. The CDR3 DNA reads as TGTGCCAGCAGTAGTTCGGTAGCGGGGCCTTCCTACGAGCAGTACTTC. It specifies CASSSSVAGPSYEQYF.

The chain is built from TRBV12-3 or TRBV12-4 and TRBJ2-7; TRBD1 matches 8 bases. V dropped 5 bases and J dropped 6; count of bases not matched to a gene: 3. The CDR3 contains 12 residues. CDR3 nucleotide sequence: TGTGCCAGCAGTGGGACAGGAAGCGAGCAGTACTTC. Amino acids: CASSGTGSEQYF.

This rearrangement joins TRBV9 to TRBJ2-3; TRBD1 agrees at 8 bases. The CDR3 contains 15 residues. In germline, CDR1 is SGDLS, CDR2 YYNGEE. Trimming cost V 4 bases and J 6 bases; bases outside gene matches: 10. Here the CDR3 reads CASSSSSRGLDTQYF. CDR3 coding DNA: TGTGCCAGCAGCTCCTCCTCCAGGGGGCTGGATACGCAGTATTTT.

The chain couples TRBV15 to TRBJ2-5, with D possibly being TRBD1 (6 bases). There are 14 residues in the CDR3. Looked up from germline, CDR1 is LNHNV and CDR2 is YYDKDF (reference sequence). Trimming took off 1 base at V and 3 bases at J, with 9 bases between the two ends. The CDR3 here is CATSRGYREETQYF. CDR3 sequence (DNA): TGTGCCACCAGCAGAGGGTACAGGGAAGAGACCCAGTACTTC.

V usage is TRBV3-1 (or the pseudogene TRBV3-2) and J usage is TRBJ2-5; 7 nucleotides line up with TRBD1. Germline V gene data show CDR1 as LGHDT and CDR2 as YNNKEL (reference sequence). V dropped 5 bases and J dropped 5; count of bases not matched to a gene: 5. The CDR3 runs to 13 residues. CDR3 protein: CASSKGAKETQYF. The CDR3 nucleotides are TGTGCCAGCAGCAAGGGGGCGAAGGAGACCCAGTACTTC.

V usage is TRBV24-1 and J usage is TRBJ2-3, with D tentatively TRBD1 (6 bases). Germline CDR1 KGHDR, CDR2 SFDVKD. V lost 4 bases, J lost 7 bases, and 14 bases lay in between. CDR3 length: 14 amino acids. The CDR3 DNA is TGTGCCACCAGTGAAGCTGGGGGCCGAAATACGCAGTATTTT. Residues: CATSEAGGRNTQYF.

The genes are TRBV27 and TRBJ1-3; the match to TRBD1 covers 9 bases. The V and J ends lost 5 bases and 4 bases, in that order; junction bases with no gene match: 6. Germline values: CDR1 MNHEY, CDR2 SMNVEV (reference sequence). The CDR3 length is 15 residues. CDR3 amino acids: CASSPGTGRGNTIYF. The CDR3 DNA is TGTGCCAGCAGTCCCGGGACAGGGAGGGGAAACACCATATATTTT.

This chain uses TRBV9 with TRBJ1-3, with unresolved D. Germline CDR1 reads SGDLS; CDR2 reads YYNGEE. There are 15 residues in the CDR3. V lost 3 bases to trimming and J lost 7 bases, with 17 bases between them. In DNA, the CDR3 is TGTGCCAGCAGCGCCGGACCTTGGTTAGAGAACACCATATATTTT. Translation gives CASSAGPWLENTIYF.

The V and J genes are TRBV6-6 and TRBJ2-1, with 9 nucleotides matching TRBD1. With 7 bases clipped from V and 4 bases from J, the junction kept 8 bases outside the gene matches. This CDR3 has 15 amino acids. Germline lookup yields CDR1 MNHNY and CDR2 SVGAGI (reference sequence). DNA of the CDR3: TGTGCCAGCAACTCACAGGGGGCTATATACAATGAGCAGTTCTTC. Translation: CASNSQGAIYNEQFF.

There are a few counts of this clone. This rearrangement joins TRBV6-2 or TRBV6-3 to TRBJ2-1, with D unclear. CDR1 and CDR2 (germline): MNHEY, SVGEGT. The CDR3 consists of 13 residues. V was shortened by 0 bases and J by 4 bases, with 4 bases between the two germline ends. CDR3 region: CASSYSDYNEQFF. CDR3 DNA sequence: TGTGCCAGCAGTTACTCGGATTACAATGAGCAGTTCTTC.

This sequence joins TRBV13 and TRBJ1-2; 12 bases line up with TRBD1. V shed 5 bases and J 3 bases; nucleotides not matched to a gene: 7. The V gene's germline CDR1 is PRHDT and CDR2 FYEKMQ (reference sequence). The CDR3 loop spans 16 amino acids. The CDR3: CASSLRDRGPYYGYTF. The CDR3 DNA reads TGTGCCAGCAGCCTAAGGGACAGGGGGCCCTACTATGGCTACACCTTC.

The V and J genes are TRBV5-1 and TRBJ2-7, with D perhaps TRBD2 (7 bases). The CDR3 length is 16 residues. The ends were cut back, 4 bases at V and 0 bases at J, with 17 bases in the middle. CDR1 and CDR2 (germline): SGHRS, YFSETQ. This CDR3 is CASSLNGRGLSYEQYF. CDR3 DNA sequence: TGCGCCAGCAGCCTCAATGGGCGGGGGCTCTCCTACGAGCAGTACTTC.

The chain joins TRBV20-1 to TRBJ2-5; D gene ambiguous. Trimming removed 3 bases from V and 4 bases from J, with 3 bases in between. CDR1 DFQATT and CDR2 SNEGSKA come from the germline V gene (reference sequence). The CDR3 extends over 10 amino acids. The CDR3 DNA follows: TGCAGTGCTAGTCTAGAGACCCAGTACTTC. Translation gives CSASLETQYF.

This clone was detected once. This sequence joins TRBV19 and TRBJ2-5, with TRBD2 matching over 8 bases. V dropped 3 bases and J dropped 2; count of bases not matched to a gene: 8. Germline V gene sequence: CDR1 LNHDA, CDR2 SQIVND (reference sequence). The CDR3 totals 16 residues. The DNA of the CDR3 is TGTGCCAGTAGTATGTCGAGCGGGGGCCGACAAGAGACCCAGTACTTC. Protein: CASSMSSGGRQETQYF.

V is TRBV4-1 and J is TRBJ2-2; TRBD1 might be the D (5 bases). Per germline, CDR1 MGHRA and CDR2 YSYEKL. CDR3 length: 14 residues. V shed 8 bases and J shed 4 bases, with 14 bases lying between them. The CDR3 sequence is CASRSIQGTGELFF. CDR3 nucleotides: TGCGCCAGCCGGTCTATTCAGGGCACCGGGGAGCTGTTTTTT.

The CDR3, as DNA: TGTGCCAGCAGCTACAGACCCTACGAGCAGTACTTC. Its translation is CASSYRPYEQYF. The chain links TRBV7-9 to TRBJ2-7; D is unresolved. V lost 4 bases and J 2 bases, leaving 6 bases between the germline ends. CDR3 length: 12 amino acids. Germline loops: CDR1 SEHNR, CDR2 FQNEAQ (reference sequence).

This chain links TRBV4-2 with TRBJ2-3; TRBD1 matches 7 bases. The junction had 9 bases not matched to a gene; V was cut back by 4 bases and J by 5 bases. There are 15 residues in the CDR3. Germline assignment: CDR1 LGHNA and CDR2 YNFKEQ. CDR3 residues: CASSLTPGGRDTQYF. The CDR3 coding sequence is TGTGCCAGCAGCCTCACCCCAGGGGGAAGAGATACGCAGTATTTT.

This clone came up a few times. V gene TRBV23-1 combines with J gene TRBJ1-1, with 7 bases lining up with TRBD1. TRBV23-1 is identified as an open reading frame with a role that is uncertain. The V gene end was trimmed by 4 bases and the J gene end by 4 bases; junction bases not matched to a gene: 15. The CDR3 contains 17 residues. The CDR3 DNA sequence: TGCGCCAGCAGTCCGCCCTTTTATGAAGGGGGCTCCACTGAAGCTTTCTTT. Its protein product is CASSPPFYEGGSTEAFF.

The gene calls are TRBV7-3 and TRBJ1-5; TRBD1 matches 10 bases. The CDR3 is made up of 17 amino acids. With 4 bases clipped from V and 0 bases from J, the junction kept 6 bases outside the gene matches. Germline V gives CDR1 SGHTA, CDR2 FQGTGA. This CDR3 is CASSSTGGPSSNQPQHF. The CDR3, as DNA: TGTGCCAGCAGCTCGACAGGGGGCCCCTCTAGCAATCAGCCCCAGCATTTT. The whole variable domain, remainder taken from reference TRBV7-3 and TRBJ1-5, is GAGVSQTPSNKVTEKGKYVELRCDPISGHTALYWYRQSLGQGPEFLIYFQGTGAADDSGLPNDRFFAVRPEGSVSTLKIQRTERGDSAVYLCASSSTGGPSSNQPQHFGDGTRLSIL.

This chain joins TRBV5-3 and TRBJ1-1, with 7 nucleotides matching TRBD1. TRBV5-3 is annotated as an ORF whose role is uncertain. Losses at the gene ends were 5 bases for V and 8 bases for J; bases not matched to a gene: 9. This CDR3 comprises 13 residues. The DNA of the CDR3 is TGTGCCAGAAGATCGACAGGGATGTCGGAAGCTTTCTTT. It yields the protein CARRSTGMSEAFF.

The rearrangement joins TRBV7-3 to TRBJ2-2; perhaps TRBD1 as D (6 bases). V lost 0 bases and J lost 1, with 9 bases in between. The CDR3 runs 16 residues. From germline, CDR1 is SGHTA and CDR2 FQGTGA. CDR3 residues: CASSLTGTLNTGELFF. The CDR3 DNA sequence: TGTGCCAGCAGCTTAACGGGGACACTGAACACCGGGGAGCTGTTTTTT.

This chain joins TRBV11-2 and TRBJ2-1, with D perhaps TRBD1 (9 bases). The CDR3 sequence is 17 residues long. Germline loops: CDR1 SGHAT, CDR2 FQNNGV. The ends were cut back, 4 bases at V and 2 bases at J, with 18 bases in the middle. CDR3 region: CASSSGGGQGPYNEQFF. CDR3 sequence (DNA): TGTGCCAGCAGCTCCGGGGGGGGACAGGGTCCCTACAATGAGCAGTTCTTC.

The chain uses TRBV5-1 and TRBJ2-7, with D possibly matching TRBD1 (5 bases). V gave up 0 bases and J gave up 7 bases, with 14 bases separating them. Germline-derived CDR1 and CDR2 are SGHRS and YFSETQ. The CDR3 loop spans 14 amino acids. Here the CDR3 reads CASSLGLGVREQYF. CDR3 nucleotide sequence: TGCGCCAGCAGCTTGGGTCTAGGGGTTCGTGAGCAGTACTTC.

As DNA, the CDR3 is TGTGCCACCAGCAGAGATGTTCCTTTAGCGGAAGAGACCCAGTACTTC. Amino acids: CATSRDVPLAEETQYF. The chain has TRBV15 and TRBJ2-5; possible D gene TRBD2, 6 bases. The V end was cut by 0 bases, the J end by 3 bases, with 14 bases between. The CDR3 runs 16 residues. Germline V lookup: CDR1 LNHNV, CDR2 YYDKDF (reference sequence).

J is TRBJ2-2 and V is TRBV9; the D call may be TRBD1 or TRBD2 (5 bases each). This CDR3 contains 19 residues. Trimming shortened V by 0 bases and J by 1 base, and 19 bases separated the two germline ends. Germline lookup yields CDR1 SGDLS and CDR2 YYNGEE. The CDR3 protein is CASSVGGVPGTENTGELFF. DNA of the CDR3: TGTGCCAGCAGCGTAGGAGGGGTCCCCGGGACCGAGAACACCGGGGAGCTGTTTTTT.

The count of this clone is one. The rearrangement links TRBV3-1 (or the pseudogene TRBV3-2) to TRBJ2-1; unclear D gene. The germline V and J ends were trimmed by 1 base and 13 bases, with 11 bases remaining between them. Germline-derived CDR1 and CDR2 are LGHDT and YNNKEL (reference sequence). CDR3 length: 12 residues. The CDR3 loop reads CASSQGGGPQFF. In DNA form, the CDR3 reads TGTGCCAGCAGCCAAGGGGGTGGACCCCAGTTCTTC.

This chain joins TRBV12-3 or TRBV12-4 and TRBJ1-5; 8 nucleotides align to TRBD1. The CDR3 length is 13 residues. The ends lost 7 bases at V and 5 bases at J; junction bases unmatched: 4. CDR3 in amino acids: CASKPTGDQPQHF. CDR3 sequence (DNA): TGTGCCAGCAAACCGACAGGGGATCAGCCCCAGCATTTT.

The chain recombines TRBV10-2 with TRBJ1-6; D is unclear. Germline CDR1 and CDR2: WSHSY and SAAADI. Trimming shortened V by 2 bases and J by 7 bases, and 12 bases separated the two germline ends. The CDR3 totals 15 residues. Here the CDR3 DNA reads TGCGCCAGCAGTGAGGTAGTGAGGGTCAATTCACCCCTCCACTTT. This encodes CASSEVVRVNSPLHF.

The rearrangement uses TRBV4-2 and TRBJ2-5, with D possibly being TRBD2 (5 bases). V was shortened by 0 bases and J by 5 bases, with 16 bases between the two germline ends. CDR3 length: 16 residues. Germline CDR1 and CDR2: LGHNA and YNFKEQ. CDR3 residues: CASSQDLDGVGETQYF. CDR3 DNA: TGTGCCAGCAGCCAAGATTTGGACGGGGTTGGCGAGACCCAGTACTTC.